This is a list of T cell receptor beta chains from one sample in a study of blood T cells in healthy people across ages. From the 5' RACE reads, TCRdb called clonotypes with MiXCR, one entry per CDR3 protein. This sample has 650,000 to 700,000 distinct CDR3 sequences; about 51% occur once, and the top ten carry about 13%. Sequences were obtained from blood. The receptors were gathered from a woman older than 75 in good health. The conserved cysteine and the conserved F or W are not part of the CDR3 here. The order of the fields is J gene, V gene, CDR3 protein.

J: TRBJ2-1; V: TRBV7-6; CDR3: ASSLGSVRKTQF
J: TRBJ2-5; V: TRBV12-3/TRBV12-4; CDR3: ASSLAGGLGETQY
J: .; V: TRBV10-3; CDR3: AISVEGSGNYEQY
J: .; V: TRBV27; CDR3: ASSLVGLAGSSYNEQY
J: TRBJ1-4; V: TRBV10-3; CDR3: AISRSQPIGNEKLF
J: TRBJ2-3; V: TRBV6-4; CDR3: ASSDTTSGRADTQY
J: TRBJ1-2; V: TRBV3-1; CDR3: ASSQDEIPWPYGYT
J: TRBJ2-7; V: TRBV5-1; CDR3: ASSFGVNIYEQY
J: TRBJ2-3; V: TRBV12-3/TRBV12-4; CDR3: ASSLSGSDTQY
J: TRBJ2-7; V: TRBV28; CDR3: ASSSSSYEQY
J: TRBJ2-5; V: TRBV7-9; CDR3: ASSHGLAGFQETQY
J: TRBJ1-6; V: TRBV3-1; CDR3: ASSQNPAGGIPPLH
J: TRBJ2-3; V: TRBV4-1; CDR3: ASSREGQGLSNTQY
J: TRBJ2-1; V: TRBV29-1; CDR3: SCRGVLAGEQF
J: TRBJ2-4; V: TRBV9; CDR3: ASSAGAENIQY
J: TRBJ1-2; V: TRBV19; CDR3: ASRDQGYVFHGYT
J: TRBJ2-5; V: TRBV7-3; CDR3: ASSQDRDNEQY
J: TRBJ2-1; V: TRBV18; CDR3: ASSLRTSAYNEQF
J: TRBJ2-4; V: TRBV27; CDR3: ASAGVLAKNIQY
J: TRBJ2-1; V: TRBV7-2; CDR3: ASSLDASSYKEQF
J: TRBJ2-1; V: TRBV24-1; CDR3: ATSENSGSYGEQF
J: TRBJ2-4; V: TRBV20-1; CDR3: SATDRGHEQY
J: TRBJ2-5; V: TRBV10-3; CDR3: AIGIGGETQY
J: TRBJ2-7; V: TRBV15; CDR3: ATSREDRTYEQY
J: TRBJ2-7; V: TRBV12-3/TRBV12-4; CDR3: ASRLLGQDSYEQY
J: TRBJ1-5; V: TRBV20-1; CDR3: SARDPTEFYSGNQPQH
J: TRBJ2-5; V: TRBV12-3/TRBV12-4; CDR3: ASSVTSAETETQY
J: TRBJ1-2; V: TRBV5-1; CDR3: ASSLGDSRNDGYT
J: TRBJ2-1; V: TRBV4-1; CDR3: ASSQETREGVDEQF
J: TRBJ2-7; V: TRBV2; CDR3: ASSDRGLYEQY
J: TRBJ1-4; V: TRBV20-1; CDR3: SALDRSNEKLF
J: TRBJ1-4; V: TRBV18; CDR3: ASSPRTDEKLF
J: TRBJ2-3; V: TRBV20-1; CDR3: SALDRNTQY
J: TRBJ2-1; V: TRBV7-9; CDR3: ASSLVKARPGTKNNEQF
J: TRBJ1-2; V: TRBV29-1; CDR3: SVRNLANYGYT
J: TRBJ2-1; V: TRBV27; CDR3: ANSPSRADSYNEQF
J: TRBJ2-7; V: TRBV10-3; CDR3: ATSTGTGPSYEQY
J: TRBJ2-7; V: TRBV7-8; CDR3: ASSLYPETSGRGGEQY
J: TRBJ2-5; V: TRBV5-1; CDR3: ASSVEATQETQY
J: TRBJ2-1; V: TRBV4-3; CDR3: ASSQDNMGSYNEQF
J: TRBJ1-4; V: TRBV6-5; CDR3: ASSYRTVKLEKLF
J: TRBJ2-3; V: TRBV20-1; CDR3: SASPGLAGSGGYAY
J: TRBJ2-3; V: TRBV6-5; CDR3: ASSLAGGVDTQY
J: TRBJ2-2; V: TRBV18; CDR3: SSQGTGELF